The next 11 T cell receptor beta chains were all read from a single sample in a study of T cell repertoires in cytomegalovirus infection. MiXCR, applied by TCRdb to the reads, yields one record per CDR3 protein. The repertoire has some 400,000 distinct CDR3 sequences, roughly 31% of them found once; the top ten carry about an eighth. The sequencing input was PBMCs. These receptors all stem from a human donor in good health (CMV status not recorded). Some clones in this sample may be carry-over from other donors' samples.

The chain is built from TRBV7-9 and TRBJ1-6; D perhaps matches TRBD1 (5 bases). CDR3 size: 17 residues. V gave up 5 bases and J gave up 0 bases, with 14 bases separating them. Looked up from germline, CDR1 is SEHNR and CDR2 is FQNEAQ (reference sequence). The CDR3 DNA reads as TGTGCCAGCAGCGTGGTCAGGGAGAGCTCCTATAATTCACCCCTCCACTTT. Its translation: CASSVVRESSYNSPLHF.

The chain employs TRBV6-6 and TRBJ1-2, with no clear D. The CDR3 loop spans 12 amino acids. V lost 6 bases to trimming and J lost 6 bases, with 11 bases between them. Looked up from germline, CDR1 is MNHNY and CDR2 is SVGAGI (reference sequence). The CDR3 sequence is CASSPVEDGYTF. The CDR3 region has the DNA TGTGCCAGCAGCCCCGTGGAGGATGGCTACACCTTC.

The count of this clonotype is one. The chain carries TRBV29-1 and TRBJ1-2; no clear D. Germline V gives CDR1 SQVTM, CDR2 ANQGSEA. Trimming cost V 4 bases and J 5 bases, with 14 bases left between them. The CDR3 has 13 amino acids. The CDR3 spells CSVVRQPPYGYTF. The DNA for the CDR3 is TGCAGCGTTGTCCGGCAGCCCCCTTATGGCTACACCTTC.

This clonotype was seen just once. The junction differs from germline at one of its ends, possibly a read error. This rearrangement joins TRBV18 to TRBJ2-1, with TRBD2 matching 12 bases. In germline, CDR1 is KGHSH, CDR2 LQKENI. The CDR3 consists of 16 residues. The CDR3 loop reads CASSPPGLAGNNEHFF. The CDR3 region has the DNA TGTGCCAGCTCACCACCCGGACTAGCGGGGAACAATGAGCATTTCTTC.

The rearrangement links TRBV24-1 to TRBJ1-2; no definite D call. Germline-derived CDR1 and CDR2 are KGHDR and SFDVKD. The CDR3 covers 14 residues. V lost 3 bases and J 5 bases, leaving 12 bases between the germline ends. CDR3 sequence reads: CATSDHGSFYGYTF. CDR3 DNA: TGTGCCACCAGTGATCATGGCAGTTTTTATGGCTACACCTTC.

In this sample, this clonotype turned up many times. The chain combines TRBV7-2 with TRBJ1-2; D is ambiguous. Trimming removed 3 bases from V and 1 base from J, with 9 bases in between. Germline V CDR1 and CDR2: SGHTA, FQGNSA. This CDR3 is 14 amino acids long. The DNA for the CDR3 is TGTGCCAGCAGCTTCTTGGCAGTTAACTATGGCTACACCTTC. It codes for CASSFLAVNYGYTF.

This clonotype was seen only a few times. The V call is TRBV10-3, the J call TRBJ2-1; maybe TRBD1 (5 bases). Trimming cost V 10 bases and J 1 base, with 17 bases left between them. Germline V lookup: CDR1 ENHRY, CDR2 SYGVKD. This CDR3 has 15 residues. This CDR3 reads CATRQLTGSYNEQFF. The CDR3 nucleotides are TGTGCCACCCGACAGCTGACTGGGTCCTACAATGAGCAGTTCTTC.

V gene TRBV7-9 combines with J gene TRBJ1-5; D ambiguous. Germline V CDR1 and CDR2: SEHNR, FQNEAQ (reference sequence). The CDR3 extends over 11 amino acids. Trimming cost V 10 bases and J 12 bases, with 16 bases left between them. This CDR3 reads CAIIDGLHQHF. As DNA, the CDR3 is TGTGCCATCATAGATGGACTTCACCAGCATTTT.

This clonotype was counted a single time. Just one base apart from a much larger clone, this may be a read error. A read error is likely, as this CDR3 ends without the conserved phenylalanine or tryptophan. The chain recombines TRBV12-3 or TRBV12-4 with TRBJ2-5, with 9 bases fitting TRBD2. The CDR3 is 18 residues long. Trimming cost V 5 bases and J 4 bases; bases outside gene matches: 17. CDR3 region: CASSAAGGHTPRRETQYL. Here the CDR3 DNA reads TGTGCCAGCAGTGCAGCGGGGGGACACACCCCCCGGCGAGAGACCCAGTACTTA.

This clonotype was recorded at least ten times. CDR3 in amino acids: CASSPQGGDEQFF. The DNA of the CDR3 is TGTGCCAGCAGCCCACAGGGCGGCGATGAGCAGTTCTTC. V and J are TRBV7-3 and TRBJ2-1, with D perhaps matching TRBD1 (6 bases). Germline V gene lookup returns CDR1 SGHTA and CDR2 FQGTGA. The CDR3 sequence is 13 residues long. V lost 5 bases, J lost 8 bases, and 13 bases lay in between.

This clonotype was counted at least ten times. This rearrangement joins TRBV7-8 to TRBJ2-7; D is uncertain. CDR3 size: 15 residues. Trimming shortened V by 6 bases and J by 1 base, and 16 bases separated the two germline ends. The germline gives CDR1 SGHVS, CDR2 FQNEAQ. The CDR3 sequence is CASSFTRFPSYEQYF. DNA of the CDR3: TGTGCCAGCAGTTTCACCAGGTTTCCTTCCTACGAGCAGTACTTC.